The sequence of this T cell receptor beta chain was determined in a study of T cells in Graves' hyperthyroidism and ophthalmopathy. Findings and caveats of the study: Expanded thyroid clonotypes (above 0.001) were mostly also found in blood. In validation, the model predicted ophthalmopathy. These predictions came a median roughly seven months before onset. A 13 V-J model separated ophthalmopathy from stable hyperthyroidism.

The TCR beta CDR3 regions underwent amplification using RNA transcripts as the source. Primed by the HTBI set, a first-round RT-PCR was run on the TCR CDR3. TCRdb fed the multiplex PCR reads into MiXCR, producing one record per CDR3 protein. Among about 640,000 distinct CDR3 sequences listed, 40% to 55% were seen once. Exclusion criteria comprised uncontrolled infection, other autoimmune disease, pregnancy or lactation. Regarding this clonotype: As yet, its antigen is unknown. Being one base from a much bigger clone, this may be a read error.

V was shortened by 6 bases and J by 3 bases, with 14 bases between the two germline ends. Germline CDR1 and CDR2: SGHTA and FQGNSA. The CDR3 extends over 15 amino acids. The specimen was peripheral blood or thyroid tissue (not recorded which). The sequence derives from an adult man with Graves' disease, either hyperthyroidism or ophthalmopathy (not recorded which). The V call is TRBV7-2, the J call TRBJ1-4, with unresolved D. CDR3 nucleotide sequence: TGTGCCAGCAGTCCAGGTCCTCAAGCTAATGAAAAACTGTTTTTT. Translated, it gives CASSPGPQANEKLFF.